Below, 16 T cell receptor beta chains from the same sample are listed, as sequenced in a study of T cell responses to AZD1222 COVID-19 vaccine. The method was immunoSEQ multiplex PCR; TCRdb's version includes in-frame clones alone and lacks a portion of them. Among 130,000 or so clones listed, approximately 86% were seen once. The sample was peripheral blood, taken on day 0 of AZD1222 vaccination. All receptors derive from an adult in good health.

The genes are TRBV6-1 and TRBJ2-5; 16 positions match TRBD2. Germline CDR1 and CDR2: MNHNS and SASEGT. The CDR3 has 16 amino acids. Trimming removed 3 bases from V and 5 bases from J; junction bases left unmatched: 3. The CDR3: CASSEPGLAGGETQYF. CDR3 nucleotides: TGTGCCAGCAGTGAGCCGGGACTAGCGGGGGGGGAGACCCAGTACTTC.

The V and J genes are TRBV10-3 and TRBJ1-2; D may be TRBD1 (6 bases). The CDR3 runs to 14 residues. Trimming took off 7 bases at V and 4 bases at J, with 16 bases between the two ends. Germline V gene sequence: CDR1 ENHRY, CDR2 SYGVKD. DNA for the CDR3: TGTGCCATCAACGAGGGGGAGGACGGCTATGGCTACACCTTC. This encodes CAINEGEDGYGYTF.

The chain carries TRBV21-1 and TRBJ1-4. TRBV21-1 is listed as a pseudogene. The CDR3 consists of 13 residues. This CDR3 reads CASSTRVNEKLFF. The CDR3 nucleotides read TGTGCCAGCAGCACACGGGTTAATGAAAAACTGTTTTTT.

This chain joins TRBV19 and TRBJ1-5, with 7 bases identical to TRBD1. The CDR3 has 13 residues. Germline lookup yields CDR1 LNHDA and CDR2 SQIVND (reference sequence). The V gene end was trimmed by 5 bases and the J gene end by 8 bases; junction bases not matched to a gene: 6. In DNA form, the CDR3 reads TGTGCCAGTAGTTTGGACAGGCAAGAGCCCCAGCATTTT. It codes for CASSLDRQEPQHF.

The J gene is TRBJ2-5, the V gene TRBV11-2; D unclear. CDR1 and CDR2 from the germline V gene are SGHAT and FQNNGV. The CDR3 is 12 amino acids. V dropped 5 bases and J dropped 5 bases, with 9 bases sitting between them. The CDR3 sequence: CASSLFAETQYF. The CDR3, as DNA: TGTGCCAGCAGCCTCTTTGCCGAGACCCAGTACTTC. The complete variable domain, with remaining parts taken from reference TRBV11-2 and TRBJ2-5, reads EAGVAQSPRYKIIEKRQSVAFWCNPISGHATLYWYQQILGQGPKLLIQFQNNGVVDDSQLPKDRFSAERLKGVDSTLKIQPAKLEDSAVYLCASSLFAETQYFGPGTRLLVL.

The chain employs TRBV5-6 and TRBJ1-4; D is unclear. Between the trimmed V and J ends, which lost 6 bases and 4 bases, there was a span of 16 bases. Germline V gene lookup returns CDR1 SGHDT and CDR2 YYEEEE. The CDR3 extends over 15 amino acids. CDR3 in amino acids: CASTIAGVHNEKLFF. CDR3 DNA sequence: TGTGCCAGCACTATCGCCGGGGTGCATAATGAAAAACTGTTTTTT.

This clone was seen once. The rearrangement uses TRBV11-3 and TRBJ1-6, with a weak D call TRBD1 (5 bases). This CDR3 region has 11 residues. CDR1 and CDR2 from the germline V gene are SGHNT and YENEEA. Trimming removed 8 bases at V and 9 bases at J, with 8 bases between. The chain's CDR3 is CASWGFSPLHF. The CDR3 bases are TGTGCCAGCTGGGGGTTTTCACCCCTCCACTTT.

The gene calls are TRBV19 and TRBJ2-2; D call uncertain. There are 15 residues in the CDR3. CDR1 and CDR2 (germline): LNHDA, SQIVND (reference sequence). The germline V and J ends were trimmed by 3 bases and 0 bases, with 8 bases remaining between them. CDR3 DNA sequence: TGTGCCAGTAGTATTTCCAGTTCGAACACCGGGGAGCTGTTTTTT. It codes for CASSISSSNTGELFF. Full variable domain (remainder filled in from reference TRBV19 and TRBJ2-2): DGGITQSPKYLFRKEGQNVTLSCEQNLNHDAMYWYRQDPGQGLRLIYYSQIVNDFQKGDIAEGYSVSREKKESFPLTVTSAQKNPTAFYLCASSISSSNTGELFFGEGSRLTVL.

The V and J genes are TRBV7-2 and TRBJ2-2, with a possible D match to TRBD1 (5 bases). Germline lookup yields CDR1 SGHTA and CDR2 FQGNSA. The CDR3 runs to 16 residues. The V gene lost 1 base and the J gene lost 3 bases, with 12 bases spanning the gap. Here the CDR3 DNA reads TGTGCCAGCAGCTTAGATGGTCAGGGTTACACCGGGGAGCTGTTTTTT. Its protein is CASSLDGQGYTGELFF.

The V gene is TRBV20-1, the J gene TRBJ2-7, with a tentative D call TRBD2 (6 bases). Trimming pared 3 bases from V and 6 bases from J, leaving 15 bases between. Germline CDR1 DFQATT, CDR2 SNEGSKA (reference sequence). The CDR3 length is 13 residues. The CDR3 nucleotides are TGCAGTGCTAGTCAACCCTCGGGAGTCGAGCAGTACTTC. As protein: CSASQPSGVEQYF.

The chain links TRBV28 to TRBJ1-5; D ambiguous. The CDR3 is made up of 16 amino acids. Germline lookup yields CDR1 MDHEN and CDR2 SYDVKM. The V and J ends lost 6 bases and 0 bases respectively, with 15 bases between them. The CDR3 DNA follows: TGTGCCAGCAGAGAGCGGGGTTTTTATAGCAATCAGCCCCAGCATTTT. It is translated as CASRERGFYSNQPQHF.

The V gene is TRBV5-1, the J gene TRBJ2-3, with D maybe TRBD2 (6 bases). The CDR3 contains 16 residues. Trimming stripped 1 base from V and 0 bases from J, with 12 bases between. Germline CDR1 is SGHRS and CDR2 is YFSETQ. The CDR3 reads CASSLTGRISTDTQYF. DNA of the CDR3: TGCGCCAGCAGCTTGACTGGGAGGATAAGCACAGATACGCAGTATTTT. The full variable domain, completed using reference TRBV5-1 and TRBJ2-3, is KAGVTQTPRYLIKTRGQQVTLSCSPISGHRSVSWYQQTPGQGLQFLFEYFSETQRNKGNFPGRFSGRQFSNSRSEMNVSTLELGDSALYLCASSLTGRISTDTQYFGPGTRLTVL.

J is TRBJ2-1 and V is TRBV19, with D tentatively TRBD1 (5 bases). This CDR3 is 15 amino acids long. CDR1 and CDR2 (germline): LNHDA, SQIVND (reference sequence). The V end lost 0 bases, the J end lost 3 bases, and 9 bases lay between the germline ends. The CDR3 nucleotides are TGTGCCAGTAGTATAGACAGGGAAGGCTACAATGAGCAGTTCTTC. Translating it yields CASSIDREGYNEQFF.

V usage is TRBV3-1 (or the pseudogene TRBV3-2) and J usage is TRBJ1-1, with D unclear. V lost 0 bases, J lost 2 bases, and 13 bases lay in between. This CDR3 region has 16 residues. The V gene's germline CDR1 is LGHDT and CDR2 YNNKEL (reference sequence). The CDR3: CASSQDIRWGNTEAFF. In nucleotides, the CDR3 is TGTGCCAGCAGCCAAGATATTCGGTGGGGAAACACTGAAGCTTTCTTT.

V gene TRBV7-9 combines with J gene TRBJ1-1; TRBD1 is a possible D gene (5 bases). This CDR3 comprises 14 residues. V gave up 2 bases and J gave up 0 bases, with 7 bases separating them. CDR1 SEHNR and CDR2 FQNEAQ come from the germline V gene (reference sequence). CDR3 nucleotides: TGTGCCAGCAGCTTAATACAGGTGAACACTGAAGCTTTCTTT. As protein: CASSLIQVNTEAFF.

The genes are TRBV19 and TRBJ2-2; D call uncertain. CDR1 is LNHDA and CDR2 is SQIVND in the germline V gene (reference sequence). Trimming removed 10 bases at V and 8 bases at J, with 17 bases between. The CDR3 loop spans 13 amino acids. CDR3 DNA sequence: TGTGCCACCCAGCAAAGTGCCGTAGGGGAGCTGTTTTTT. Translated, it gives CATQQSAVGELFF.